This T cell receptor (beta chain) appears in the sequencing data of a study of shared clonotypes between healthy human individuals. The V and J ends lost 1 base and 4 bases respectively, with 11 bases between them. The CDR3 is made up of 14 amino acids. Germline CDR1 SGHRS, CDR2 YFSETQ. Regarding the study as a whole: Clonotypes shared by all four sorted-subset donors had higher generation probabilities than non-shared clonotypes.

The authors divided CD4+ cells into CD45RA+ naive and CD45RA-negative memory subsets. About this clone: The target antigen is unknown. Other DNA variants within this sample encode the same CDR3.

Sorted-subset replicate PCRs used around 200 ng of genomic DNA. This amount corresponded to approximately 30,000 T cell genomes. Clones were read by immunoSEQ multiplex PCR, and TCRdb kept only the in-frame ones, dropping some. The table shows roughly 2 million clones, with 90% to 96% occurring only once. The sequenced sample consisted of naive CD4+ T cells sorted from blood. The subset: CD45RA+ positively selected. This chain uses TRBV5-1 with TRBJ2-5, with no clear D. The source of this sequence is a man aged 18 to 30 in good health. The CDR3 DNA is TGCGCCAGCAGCTTGTCTGGGTTAGGAGAGACCCAGTACTTC. Its protein product is CASSLSGLGETQYF.